A selection of T cell receptor beta chains follows, all from one sample in a study of T cells after yellow fever vaccination. TCRdb re-analysed the 5' RACE reads in MiXCR, keeping a single row per CDR3 protein. This sample has approximately 510,000 distinct CDR3 sequences, with 21% found just once. This specimen consisted of PBMCs, obtained less than 25 days after the first yellow fever vaccination. The receptors were sampled from a man between 18 and 35 years old who received the YFV17D yellow fever vaccine. The CDR3 runs from the conserved cysteine through the conserved F or W. D genes are given only for firm matches. Expanded clones are given a class, and other clones once, few, many or no size at all.

j_gene	v_gene	d_gene	abundance	CDR3aa	CDR3nt
TRBJ2-1	TRBV7-8	TRBD2	few	CASSSRAGPSSYNEQFF	TGTGCCAGCAGCTCCCGAGCGGGGCCGAGCTCCTACAATGAGCAGTTCTTC
TRBJ2-7	TRBV2	.	few	CASHPTYEQYF	TGTGCCAGCCACCCCACCTACGAGCAGTACTTC
TRBJ1-2	TRBV5-1	TRBD1	few	CASSSTTDRAINYGYTF	TGCGCCAGCAGCTCGACTACGGACAGGGCGATTAACTATGGCTACACCTTC
TRBJ2-3	TRBV12-3/TRBV12-4	.	.	CASSYQGQSDTQYF	TGTGCCAGCAGTTATCAGGGGCAGTCCGATACGCAGTATTTT
TRBJ1-1	TRBV6-1	.	.	CASSEHTGNTEAFF	TGTGCCAGCAGTGAACACACGGGGAACACTGAAGCTTTCTTT
TRBJ1-5	TRBV5-1	.	.	CASSLAGITGQPQHF	TGCGCCAGCAGCTTGGCAGGGATTACCGGTCAGCCCCAGCATTTT
TRBJ1-1	TRBV29-1	.	few	CSVSEGMGTEAFF	TGCAGCGTGTCTGAGGGAATGGGGACTGAAGCTTTCTTT
TRBJ2-5	TRBV9	TRBD2	few	CASSETSLQETQYF	TGTGCCAGCAGCGAGACTAGCCTCCAAGAGACCCAGTACTTC
TRBJ1-3	TRBV14	TRBD1	many	CASTHTGVGNTIYF	TGTGCCAGCACCCACACAGGGGTCGGAAACACCATATATTTT
TRBJ2-3	TRBV14	.	.	CASSPTGPHTQYF	TGTGCCAGCAGCCCCACGGGCCCACATACGCAGTATTTT
TRBJ2-3	TRBV5-1	.	.	CASSVPLGMDTDTQYF	TGCGCCAGCAGCGTGCCTCTAGGGATGGACACAGATACGCAGTATTTT
TRBJ1-1	TRBV3-1	.	few	CASSRNQGRAEAFF	TGTGCCAGCAGCCGAAACCAGGGTAGAGCTGAAGCTTTCTTT
TRBJ2-3	TRBV5-4	.	.	CASSSLGASTDTQYF	TGTGCCAGCAGCTCCCTGGGAGCGAGCACAGATACGCAGTATTTT
TRBJ2-3	TRBV3-1	.	few	CASGRGRTDTQYF	TGTGCCAGCGGCAGGGGGAGGACAGATACGCAGTATTTT
TRBJ1-1	TRBV6-1	.	few	CASSEYGDTEAFF	TGTGCCAGCAGTGAATACGGGGACACTGAAGCTTTCTTT
TRBJ1-1	TRBV3-1	.	few	CASSPGPGKTEAFF	TGTGCCAGCAGCCCTGGGCCAGGGAAAACTGAAGCTTTCTTT
TRBJ2-7	TRBV20-1	TRBD1	few	CSARMGQFEQYF	TGCAGTGCTCGAATGGGACAGTTTGAGCAGTACTTC
TRBJ2-3	TRBV7-6	.	.	CASSDRRDTQYF	TGTGCCAGCAGCGATCGGAGGGATACGCAGTATTTT
TRBJ2-1	TRBV11-2	TRBD2	few	CASRLAGISSYNEQFF	TGTGCCAGCAGGTTAGCGGGGATCAGCTCCTACAATGAGCAGTTCTTC
TRBJ2-5	TRBV20-1	.	.	CSARSIQGGETQYF	TGCAGTGCTAGATCAATACAGGGAGGGGAGACCCAGTACTTC
TRBJ2-2	TRBV7-2	TRBD2	.	CASRWREGGGELFF	TGTGCCAGCAGATGGCGGGAGGGCGGCGGGGAGCTGTTTTTT
TRBJ1-5	TRBV4-1	.	few	CASSPEPGPNQPQHF	TGCGCCAGCAGCCCCGAACCTGGGCCAAATCAGCCCCAGCATTTT
TRBJ2-3	TRBV7-9	.	.	CASSLAGAETDTQYF	TGTGCCAGCAGCTTAGCGGGGGCCGAAACAGATACGCAGTATTTT
TRBJ1-5	TRBV5-1	.	.	CASSLGPQGPLQPQHF	TGCGCCAGCAGCTTGGGACCGCAGGGACCCTTACAGCCCCAGCATTTT
TRBJ2-4	TRBV20-1	.	.	CSARDLETAKNIQYF	TGCAGTGCTAGAGATCTGGAGACAGCTAAAAACATTCAGTACTTC
TRBJ2-2	TRBV7-2	.	many	CASSSPDGGWYTGELFF	TGTGCCAGCAGCTCCCCAGATGGGGGCTGGTACACCGGGGAGCTGTTTTTT
TRBJ1-2	TRBV5-1	TRBD1	few	CASSWGQSYGYTF	TGCGCCAGCAGCTGGGGACAGAGTTATGGCTACACCTTC
TRBJ2-1	TRBV10-3	TRBD1	.	CAINSGQGYWNEQFF	TGTGCCATCAATTCAGGACAGGGATATTGGAATGAGCAGTTCTTC
TRBJ2-7	TRBV5-1	.	.	CASSSVVGVEQYF	TGCGCCAGCAGCTCCGTCGTGGGGGTCGAGCAGTACTTC
TRBJ1-6	TRBV11-2	.	few	CASSFVGGTNSPLHF	TGTGCCAGCAGCTTCGTAGGAGGGACAAATTCACCCCTCCACTTT
TRBJ2-7	TRBV6-5	TRBD1	few	CASSYEGALYEQYF	TGTGCCAGCAGTTACGAGGGGGCCCTCTACGAGCAGTACTTC
TRBJ1-2	TRBV6-5	.	.	CASSYGVGAVNYGYTF	TGTGCCAGCAGTTACGGGGTCGGGGCCGTTAACTATGGCTACACCTTC
TRBJ2-5	TRBV10-3	TRBD2	few	CAISLAGVQETQYF	TGTGCCATCAGCCTAGCGGGGGTACAAGAGACCCAGTACTTC
TRBJ2-5	TRBV20-1	.	.	CSASEKETQYF	TGCAGTGCTAGCGAGAAAGAGACCCAGTACTTC
TRBJ2-1	TRBV4-2	TRBD2	.	CASSQDWGLAVYNEQFF	TGTGCCAGCAGCCAAGATTGGGGACTAGCGGTGTACAATGAGCAGTTCTTC
TRBJ2-3	TRBV5-1	TRBD2	.	CASTPGGLATDTQYF	TGCGCCAGCACTCCGGGGGGACTAGCCACAGATACGCAGTATTTT
TRBJ2-1	TRBV7-9	TRBD2	.	CASSLKSPAGDRYEQFF	TGTGCCAGCAGCTTAAAGTCCCCAGCGGGGGACCGTTATGAGCAGTTCTTC
TRBJ2-1	TRBV7-2	TRBD1	.	CASSRLGQEYNEQFF	TGTGCCAGCAGCCGCCTGGGACAGGAGTACAATGAGCAGTTCTTC
TRBJ2-3	TRBV24-1	.	.	CATPPRRGTDTQYF	TGTGCCACCCCTCCGCGCCGGGGCACAGATACGCAGTATTTT
TRBJ2-3	TRBV5-6	.	few	CASSLVTRHQDTQYF	TGTGCCAGCAGCTTGGTAACCAGGCATCAAGATACGCAGTATTTT
TRBJ2-3	TRBV5-1	TRBD2	few	CASTPRWGSGVLSTDTQYF	TGCGCCAGCACCCCCCGGTGGGGTAGCGGGGTTTTAAGCACAGATACGCAGTATTTT
TRBJ1-6	TRBV28	TRBD1	.	CASSRPPGTGNSPLHF	TGTGCCAGCAGCCGTCCCCCCGGGACAGGGAATTCACCCCTCCACTTT
TRBJ1-1	TRBV3-1	.	.	CASSQDSGEAFF	TGTGCCAGCAGCCAAGATTCGGGAGAAGCTTTCTTT
TRBJ1-1	TRBV6-1	TRBD1	.	CASSAQGAGTEAFF	TGTGCCAGCAGTGCCCAGGGGGCCGGAACTGAAGCTTTCTTT
TRBJ2-1	TRBV18	.	many	CASSPTGHEQFF	TGTGCCAGCTCACCAACAGGGCATGAGCAGTTCTTC
TRBJ2-7	TRBV7-2	TRBD2	many	CASSLGVGGAYEQYF	TGTGCCAGCAGCTTAGGAGTCGGGGGGGCCTACGAGCAGTACTTC
TRBJ2-3	TRBV7-8	.	.	CASSPRTAPTDTQYF	TGTGCCAGCAGCCCGAGGACAGCCCCCACAGATACGCAGTATTTT
TRBJ1-5	TRBV6-5	.	.	CASSFYRVGGNQPQHF	TGTGCCAGCAGTTTTTACAGGGTCGGGGGCAATCAGCCCCAGCATTTT
TRBJ1-4	TRBV6-5	TRBD1	few	CASSYATGQGRATNEKLFF	TGTGCCAGCAGTTACGCTACCGGACAGGGAAGGGCAACTAATGAAAAACTGTTTTTT
TRBJ2-5	TRBV7-3	.	few	CASSQVREETQYF	TGTGCCAGCAGCCAGGTCAGGGAAGAGACCCAGTACTTC
TRBJ1-2	TRBV12-3/TRBV12-4	.	few	CASSYGGAEYGYTF	TGTGCCAGCAGTTACGGGGGCGCAGAATATGGCTACACCTTC
TRBJ1-2	TRBV15	.	few	CATSRDLGSDGYTF	TGTGCCACCAGCAGAGATCTGGGCTCGGATGGCTACACCTTC
TRBJ2-1	TRBV5-1	TRBD1	many	CASSLGQGNNEQFF	TGCGCCAGCAGCTTGGGACAGGGGAACAATGAGCAGTTCTTC
TRBJ1-2	TRBV27	.	few	CASSFPGMYGYTF	TGTGCCAGCAGTTTCCCGGGAATGTATGGCTACACCTTC
TRBJ1-5	TRBV7-2	.	.	CASSPTLPYSNQPQHF	TGTGCCAGCAGCCCCACCTTGCCCTATAGCAATCAGCCCCAGCATTTT
TRBJ2-2	TRBV6-5	TRBD2	few	CASSYVAGGLSAGELFF	TGTGCCAGCAGTTACGTAGCGGGGGGGCTTAGTGCCGGGGAGCTGTTTTTT
TRBJ2-1	TRBV27	.	few	CASSPSQGGHNEQFF	TGTGCCAGCAGTCCCTCCCAGGGCGGTCACAATGAGCAGTTCTTC
TRBJ2-1	TRBV24-1	.	few	CATSGLNWNEQFF	TGTGCCACCAGTGGCCTGAACTGGAATGAGCAGTTCTTC
TRBJ2-2	TRBV6-5	.	few	CASSYNPRAGELFF	TGTGCCAGCAGTTATAATCCCAGGGCCGGGGAGCTGTTTTTT